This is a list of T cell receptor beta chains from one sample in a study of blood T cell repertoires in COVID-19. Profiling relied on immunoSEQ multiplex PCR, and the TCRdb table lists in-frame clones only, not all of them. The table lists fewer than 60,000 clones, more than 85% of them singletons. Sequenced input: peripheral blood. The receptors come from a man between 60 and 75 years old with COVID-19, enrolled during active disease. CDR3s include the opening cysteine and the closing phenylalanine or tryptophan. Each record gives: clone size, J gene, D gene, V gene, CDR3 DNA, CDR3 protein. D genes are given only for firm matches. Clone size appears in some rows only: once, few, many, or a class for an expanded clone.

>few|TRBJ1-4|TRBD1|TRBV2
TGTGCCAGCAATCGGGACAGGGGACCTAATGAAAAACTGTTTTTT
CASNRDRGPNEKLFF
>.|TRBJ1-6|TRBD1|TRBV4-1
TGCGCCAGCAGCCAAGATAAGGGGGCGGTAGGGTCACCCCTCCACTTT
CASSQDKGAVGSPLHF
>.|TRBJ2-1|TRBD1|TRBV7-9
TGTGCCAGCAGCGGGACAGGGGTTTTGGATGAGCAGTTCTTC
CASSGTGVLDEQFF
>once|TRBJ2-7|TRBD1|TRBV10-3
TGTGCCATCAGTGAGTACCCGCCCCGGGACAGGGGGGGGTACGAGCAGTACTTC
CAISEYPPRDRGGYEQYF
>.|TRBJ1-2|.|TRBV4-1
TGCGCCAGCAGCCAAGATATGGGGGCGCGAGGCTACACCTTC
CASSQDMGARGYTF
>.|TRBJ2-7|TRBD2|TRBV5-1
TGCGCCAGCAGCTTCCAAGGACTAGCGGGAGGTGAGCAGTACTTC
CASSFQGLAGGEQYF
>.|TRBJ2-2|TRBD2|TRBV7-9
TGTGCCAGCAGCCAGAACCTAGCGGGAGGGGCCGGGGAGCTGTTTTTT
CASSQNLAGGAGELFF
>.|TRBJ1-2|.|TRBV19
TGTGCCAGTAGTGACAGCGCCATTAACTATGGCTACACCTTC
CASSDSAINYGYTF
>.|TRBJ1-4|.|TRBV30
TGTGCCTGGGATCAGGGACTACATGCAACTAATGAAAAACTGTTTTTT
CAWDQGLHATNEKLFF
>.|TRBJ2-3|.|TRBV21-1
TGTGCCAGCAGGAAGAGGGGGCCCGAGGGTTCAAGCACAGATACGCAGTATTTT
CASRKRGPEGSSTDTQYF
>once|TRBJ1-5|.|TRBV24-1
TGTGCCACCAGTCCCGGCGGTATAGACGATAGCAATCAGCCCCAGCATTTT
CATSPGGIDDSNQPQHF
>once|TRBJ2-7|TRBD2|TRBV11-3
TGTGCCAGCAGCCCACATAGCGGGCCCTCCTACGAGCAGTACTTC
CASSPHSGPSYEQYF
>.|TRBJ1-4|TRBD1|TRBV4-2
TGTGCCAGCAACCCGGGACAGGGAGGTGAAAAACTGTTTTTT
CASNPGQGGEKLFF
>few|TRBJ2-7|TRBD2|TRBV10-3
TGTGCCAGCTCCGGGACTAGCGGGAGAAGGTCCTACGAGCAGTACTTC
CASSGTSGRRSYEQYF
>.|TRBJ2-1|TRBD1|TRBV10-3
TGTGCCATCAGTGAGCCCGGACAGGGGAAAAGCAATGAGCAGTTCTTC
CAISEPGQGKSNEQFF
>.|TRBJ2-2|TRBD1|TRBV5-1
TGCGCCAGCAGTTACGACCTCAAATTACAGGGGTCAACCGGGGAGCTGTTTTTT
CASSYDLKLQGSTGELFF
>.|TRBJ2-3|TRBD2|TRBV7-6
TGTGCCAGCAGCTTAGGTGGCGGGGGGTTTGATACGCAGTATTTT
CASSLGGGGFDTQYF
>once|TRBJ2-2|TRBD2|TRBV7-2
TGTGCCAGCAGCCTCGGACTAGCGGCCGGGGAGCTGTTTTTT
CASSLGLAAGELFF
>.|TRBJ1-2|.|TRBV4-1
TGCGCCAGCAGCCAAGGAGCGACAGCCCAGTCTGGCTACACCTTC
CASSQGATAQSGYTF
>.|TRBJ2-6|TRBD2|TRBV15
TGTGCCACCAGCAGAGAATTGGGGCTAGCGGGAGCTGCTGGGGCCAACGTCCTGACTTTC
CATSRELGLAGAAGANVLTF
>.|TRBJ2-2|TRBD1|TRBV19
TGTGCCAGTAGTCTGAGACACAGGGGGCCCACCGGGGAGCTGTTTTTT
CASSLRHRGPTGELFF
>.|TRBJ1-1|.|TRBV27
TGTGCCACTAGGAACCGGGGTGGGCACACTGAAGCTTTCTTT
CATRNRGGHTEAFF
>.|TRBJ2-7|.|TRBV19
TGTGCCAGTAGTATGCGGGGGCGGAAGACCTACGAGCAGTACTTC
CASSMRGRKTYEQYF
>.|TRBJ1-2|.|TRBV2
TGTGCCAGCAGTGGTGGCAGGTATAACTATGGCTACACCTTC
CASSGGRYNYGYTF
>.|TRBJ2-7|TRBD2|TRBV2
TGTGCCAGCAGTTATAGCGGGGGGACCCAGAGAGAGCAGTACTTC
CASSYSGGTQREQYF
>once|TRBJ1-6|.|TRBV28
TGTGCCAGCAGTTTAACGGGGGGGGCAGGGAATAATTCACCCCTCCACTTT
CASSLTGGAGNNSPLHF
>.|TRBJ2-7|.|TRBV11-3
TGTGCCAGCAGTCGGGGGGGGACAGAGACCTACGAGCAGTACTTC
CASSRGGTETYEQYF
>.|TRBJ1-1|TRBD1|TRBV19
TGTGCCAGTAGTATATCCGGGACAGGTATGAACACTGAAGCTTTCTTT
CASSISGTGMNTEAFF
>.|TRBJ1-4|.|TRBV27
TGTGCCAGCAGTAACAGGGAAGGAGAAAAACTGTTTTTT
CASSNREGEKLFF
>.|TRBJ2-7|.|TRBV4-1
TGCGCCCGCAGCCAGGGGGGGGGTTTGATCGAGCAGTACTTC
CARSQGGGLIEQYF
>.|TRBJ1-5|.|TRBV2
TGTGCCAGCAGCTACAGGGAACTTAGCAATCAGCCCCAGCATTTT
CASSYRELSNQPQHF
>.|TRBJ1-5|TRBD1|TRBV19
TGTGCCAGTAGCGTTCCGGGACAGGGGTATCAGCCCCAGCATTTT
CASSVPGQGYQPQHF